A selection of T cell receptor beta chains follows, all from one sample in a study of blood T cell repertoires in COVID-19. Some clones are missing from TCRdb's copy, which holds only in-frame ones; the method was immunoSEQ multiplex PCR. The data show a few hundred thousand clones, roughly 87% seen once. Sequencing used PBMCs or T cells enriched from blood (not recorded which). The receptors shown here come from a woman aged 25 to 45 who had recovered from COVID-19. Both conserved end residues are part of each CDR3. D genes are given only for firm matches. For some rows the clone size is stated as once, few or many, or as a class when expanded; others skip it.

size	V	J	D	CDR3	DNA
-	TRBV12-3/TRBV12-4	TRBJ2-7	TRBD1	CASSLGSGGLYF	TGTGCCAGCAGTTTAGGTTCAGGGGGCTTATACTTC
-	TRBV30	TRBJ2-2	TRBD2	CACPGRGADAGELFF	TGTGCCTGCCCCGGGCGGGGGGCCGATGCCGGGGAGCTGTTTTTT
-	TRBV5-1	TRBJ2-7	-	CASSLEGHEQYF	TGCGCCAGCAGCTTGGAGGGGCACGAGCAGTACTTC
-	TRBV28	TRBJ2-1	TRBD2	CASSSRPGLAVPYNEQFF	TGTGCCAGCAGTTCCCGACCGGGACTAGCGGTCCCTTACAATGAGCAGTTCTTC
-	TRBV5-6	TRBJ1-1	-	CASSLTRAEAFF	TGTGCCAGCAGCTTGACGAGGGCTGAAGCTTTCTTT
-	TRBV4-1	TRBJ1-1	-	CASSQEPESTEAFF	TGCGCCAGCAGCCAAGAGCCGGAGAGCACTGAAGCTTTCTTT
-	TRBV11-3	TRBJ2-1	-	CASSQRTAGLNEQFF	TGTGCCAGCAGCCAGAGGACCGCCGGACTGAATGAGCAGTTCTTC
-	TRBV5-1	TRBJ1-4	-	CASSLAGGSTNEKLFF	TGCGCCAGCAGCTTGGCCGGCGGGTCAACTAATGAAAAACTGTTTTTT
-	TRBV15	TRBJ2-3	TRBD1	CATSRTGDRGDTQYF	TGTGCCACCAGCAGGACCGGGGACAGGGGAGATACGCAGTATTTT
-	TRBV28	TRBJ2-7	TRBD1	CATLTAWDRADYEQYF	TGTGCCACCCTTACTGCCTGGGACAGGGCCGATTACGAGCAGTACTTC
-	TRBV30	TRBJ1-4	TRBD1	CAWSEQDREKLFF	TGTGCCTGGAGCGAACAGGACAGGGAAAAACTGTTTTTT
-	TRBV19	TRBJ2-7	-	CASSWAGSQYEQYF	TGTGCCAGTAGTTGGGCGGGGAGCCAATACGAGCAGTACTTC
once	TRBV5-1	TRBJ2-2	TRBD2	CASSPPGLAVQTGELFF	TGCGCCAGCAGCCCCCCGGGACTAGCGGTCCAAACCGGGGAGCTGTTTTTT
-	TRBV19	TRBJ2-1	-	CASSPRSVGEQFF	TGTGCCAGTAGTCCCCGCAGCGTAGGTGAGCAGTTCTTC
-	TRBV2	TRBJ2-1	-	CASSEDSPGNEQFF	TGTGCCAGCAGTGAGGACTCCCCGGGCAATGAGCAGTTCTTC
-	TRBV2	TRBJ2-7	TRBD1	CASSNWDSSYEQYF	TGTGCCAGCAGCAACTGGGACAGCTCCTACGAGCAGTACTTC
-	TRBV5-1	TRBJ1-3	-	CASSLAGSTIYF	TGCGCCAGCAGCTTGGCCGGTAGCACCATATATTTT
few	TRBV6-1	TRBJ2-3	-	CASSENAQPTDTQYF	TGTGCCAGCAGTGAAAACGCACAGCCAACAGATACGCAGTATTTT
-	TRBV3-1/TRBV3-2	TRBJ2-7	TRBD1	CASSQTRGQGYEQYF	TGTGCCAGCAGCCAGACCCGGGGACAGGGCTACGAGCAGTACTTC
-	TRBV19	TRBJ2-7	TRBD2	CASSPAGTSTYEQYF	TGTGCCAGTAGTCCCGCAGGGACTAGCACCTACGAGCAGTACTTC
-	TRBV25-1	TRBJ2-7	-	CASSDARGGDHEQYF	TGTGCCAGCAGTGACGCGCGGGGTGGGGACCACGAGCAGTACTTC
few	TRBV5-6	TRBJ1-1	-	CASSLGRRGIGAFF	TGTGCCAGCAGCTTGGGTAGGAGGGGCATTGGAGCTTTCTTT
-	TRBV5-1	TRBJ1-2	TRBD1	CASSDRRQGAGGYTF	TGCGCCAGCAGCGATCGTCGGCAGGGGGCAGGTGGCTACACCTTC
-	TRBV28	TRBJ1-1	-	CASSLRTGTEAFF	TGTGCCAGCAGTTTAAGAACGGGCACTGAAGCTTTCTTT
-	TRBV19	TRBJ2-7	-	CASSFSPGGPKSYEQYF	TGTGCCAGTAGTTTTTCCCCGGGCGGGCCGAAATCCTACGAGCAGTACTTC
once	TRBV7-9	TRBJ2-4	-	CASSSDRVAKNIQYF	TGTGCCAGCAGCAGCGACCGAGTAGCCAAAAACATTCAGTACTTC
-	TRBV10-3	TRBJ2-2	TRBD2	CAISPRGREGTGELFF	TGTGCCATCAGTCCCCGGGGCAGGGAGGGTACCGGGGAGCTGTTTTTT
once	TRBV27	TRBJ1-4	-	CASAWAGVNEKLFF	TGTGCCAGCGCCTGGGCGGGAGTTAATGAAAAACTGTTTTTT
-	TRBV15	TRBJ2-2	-	CATSRTVNTGELFF	TGTGCCACCAGCAGGACAGTGAACACCGGGGAGCTGTTTTTT
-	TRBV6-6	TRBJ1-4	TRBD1	CASRSTGGATNEKLFF	TGTGCCAGCAGATCGACAGGGGGAGCAACTAATGAAAAACTGTTTTTT
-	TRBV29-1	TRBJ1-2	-	CSVQVRQFYGYTF	TGCAGCGTCCAGGTTAGACAGTTCTATGGCTACACCTTC
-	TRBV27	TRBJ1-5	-	CASSLSRVGGQPQHF	TGTGCCAGCAGTTTAAGCAGGGTGGGCGGTCAGCCCCAGCATTTT
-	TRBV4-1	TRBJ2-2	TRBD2	CASSQTSGRAVGELFF	TGCGCCAGCAGCCAAACCAGCGGGAGGGCCGTCGGGGAGCTGTTTTTT
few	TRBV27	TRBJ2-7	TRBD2	CASSPTGGGPYEQYF	TGTGCCAGCAGTCCTACGGGGGGAGGTCCCTACGAGCAGTACTTC
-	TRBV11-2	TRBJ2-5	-	CASSLSGVQETQYF	TGTGCCAGCAGCCTCAGTGGAGTCCAAGAGACCCAGTACTTC
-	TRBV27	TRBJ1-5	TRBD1	CASSPRTGGDSNQPQHF	TGTGCCAGCAGTCCTCGGACAGGGGGCGATAGCAATCAGCCCCAGCATTTT
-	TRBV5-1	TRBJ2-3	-	CASSNPGADTQYF	TGCGCCAGCAGCAACCCCGGGGCAGATACGCAGTATTTT
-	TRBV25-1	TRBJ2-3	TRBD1	CASSESVGGTGWNF	TGTGCCAGCAGTGAATCGGTGGGGGGGACAGGGTGGAATTTT
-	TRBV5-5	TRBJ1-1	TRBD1	CASSQRDREAFF	TGTGCCAGCAGCCAAAGGGACAGAGAAGCTTTCTTT
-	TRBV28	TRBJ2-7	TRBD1	CASSPIGTGGAYEQYF	TGTGCCAGCAGTCCGATTGGGACAGGGGGCGCCTACGAGCAGTACTTC
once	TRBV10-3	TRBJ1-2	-	CAISDSTEGLYGYTF	TGTGCCATCAGTGATTCGACGGAGGGTCTTTATGGCTACACCTTC
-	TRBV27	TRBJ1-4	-	CASSLTGPANEKLFF	TGTGCCAGCAGTTTAACAGGGCCGGCTAATGAAAAACTGTTTTTT
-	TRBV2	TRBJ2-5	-	CASMIQSQETQYF	TGTGCCAGCATGATCCAGTCCCAAGAGACCCAGTACTTC
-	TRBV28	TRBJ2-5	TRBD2	CASSLGLAFGETQYF	TGTGCCAGCAGTTTAGGACTAGCGTTCGGAGAGACCCAGTACTTC
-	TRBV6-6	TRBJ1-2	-	CASSYSQAILNYGYTF	TGTGCCAGCAGTTACTCCCAGGCCATTCTTAACTATGGCTACACCTTC
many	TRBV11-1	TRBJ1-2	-	CASSFTTDDYGYTF	TGTGCCAGCAGCTTCACGACAGACGACTATGGCTACACCTTC
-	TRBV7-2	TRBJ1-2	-	CASSFQGGDGYGYTF	TGTGCCAGCAGCTTCCAGGGAGGAGACGGCTATGGCTACACCTTC
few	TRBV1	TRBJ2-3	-	CTTYFAGTPSTDTQYF	TGCACCACCTACTTCGCCGGGACACCTAGCACAGATACGCAGTATTTT
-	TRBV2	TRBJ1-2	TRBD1	CASSTGTGSPYGYTF	TGTGCCAGCAGTACCGGGACAGGGAGTCCCTATGGCTACACCTTC
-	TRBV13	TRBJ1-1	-	CASRPKDTLNTEAFF	TGTGCCAGCCGCCCCAAGGACACCCTGAACACTGAAGCTTTCTTT
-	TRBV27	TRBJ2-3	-	CASSLQGHTQYF	TGTGCCAGCAGTTTGCAGGGCCATACGCAGTATTTT
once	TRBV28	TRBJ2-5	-	CASSLIPGQGETQYF	TGTGCCAGCAGTTTAATTCCGGGACAAGGAGAGACCCAGTACTTC
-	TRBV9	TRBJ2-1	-	CASSVSSVNEQFF	TGTGCCAGCAGCGTATCGTCAGTCAATGAGCAGTTCTTC
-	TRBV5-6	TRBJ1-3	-	CASSLRAGASGNTIYF	TGTGCCAGCAGCCTCCGGGCGGGGGCCTCTGGAAACACCATATATTTT
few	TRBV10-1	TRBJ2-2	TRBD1	CASSQRQGAGTGELFF	TGCGCCAGCAGTCAACGACAGGGGGCCGGAACCGGGGAGCTGTTTTTT
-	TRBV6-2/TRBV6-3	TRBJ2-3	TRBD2	CASSREGLPDTQYF	TGTGCCAGCAGTCGGGAGGGCCTCCCAGATACGCAGTATTTT
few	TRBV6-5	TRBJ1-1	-	CASISGGRASGTFF	TGTGCCAGCATTTCGGGGGGGCGAGCCTCCGGAACTTTCTTT
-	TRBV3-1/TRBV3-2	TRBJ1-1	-	CASSQLRGDTEAFF	TGTGCCAGCAGCCAGCTCAGGGGAGATACTGAAGCTTTCTTT
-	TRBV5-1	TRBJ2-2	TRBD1	CASGTGATGELFF	TGCGCCAGCGGTACAGGGGCCACCGGGGAGCTGTTTTTT
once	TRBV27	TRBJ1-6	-	CASSLSSQGIYNSPLHF	TGTGCCAGCAGTTTAAGTAGTCAGGGCATCTATAATTCACCCCTCCACTTT